Described below is a single T cell receptor (beta chain) sequence and its context. These data originate in a study of blood T cell repertoires in COVID-19. The V and J ends lost 5 bases and 7 bases respectively, with 14 bases between them. The V gene's germline CDR1 is MNHEY and CDR2 SVGAGI. There are 13 residues in the CDR3. Produced via immunoSEQ multiplex PCR; TCRdb's table is partial and in-frame only. The table lists 50,000 to 60,000 clones, 88% of them singletons, with around 9.3% in the top ten. The origin of this receptor is a man aged 55 to 70 with active COVID-19. Sequencing was done on a sample of peripheral blood. This chain connects TRBV6-5 to TRBJ2-5, with TRBD1 as a possible D gene (6 bases). DNA for the CDR3: TGTGCCAGCAGTACCGGACAGACCGCGACCCAGTACTTC. Amino acids: CASSTGQTATQYF.